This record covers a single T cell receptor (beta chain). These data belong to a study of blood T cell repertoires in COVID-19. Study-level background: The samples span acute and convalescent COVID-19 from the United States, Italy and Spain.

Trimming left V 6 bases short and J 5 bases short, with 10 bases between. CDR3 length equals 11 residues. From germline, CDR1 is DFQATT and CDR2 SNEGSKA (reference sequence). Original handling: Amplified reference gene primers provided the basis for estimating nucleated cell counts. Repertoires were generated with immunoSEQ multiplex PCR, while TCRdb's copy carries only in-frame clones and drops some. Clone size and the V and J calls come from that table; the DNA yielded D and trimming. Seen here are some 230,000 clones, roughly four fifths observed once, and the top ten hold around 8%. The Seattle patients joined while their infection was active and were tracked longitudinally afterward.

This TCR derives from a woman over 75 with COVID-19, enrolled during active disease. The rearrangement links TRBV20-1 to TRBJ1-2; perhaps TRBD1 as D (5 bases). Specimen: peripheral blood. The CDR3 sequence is CSATGGYGYTF. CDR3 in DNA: TGCAGTGCCACGGGGGGGTATGGCTACACCTTC.